A selection of T cell receptor beta chains follows, all from one sample in a study of T-cell reconstitution after alpha-beta-depleted transplantation in children. TCRdb reprocessed the PCR reads with MiXCR, giving one entry per CDR3 protein. In the table there are fewer than 150,000 distinct CDR3 sequences, 9.5% to 10% of which are singletons. The source was PBMCs, mostly from graft donor cells, collected 180 days after TCRalphabeta/CD19-depleted stem cell transplant. The receptors were gathered from a girl in the first two years of life who had a stem cell transplant for combined immunodeficiency, so the T cells may come from the graft donor. CDR3s include the opening cysteine and the closing phenylalanine or tryptophan. D genes are given only for firm matches. Rows give clone size only sometimes, using once, few, many, or a class for an expanded clone.

CDR3 protein: CASSTERPNTGELFF
CDR3 DNA: TGTGCCAGTAGTACAGAGAGACCGAACACCGGGGAGCTGTTTTTT
clone size: few
CDR3 length: 15
V gene: TRBV19
J gene: TRBJ2-2
D gene: -

CDR3 protein: CSAWASGRYNEQFF
CDR3 DNA: TGCAGTGCGTGGGCTAGCGGGAGATACAATGAGCAGTTCTTC
clone size: few
CDR3 length: 14
V gene: TRBV20-1
J gene: TRBJ2-1
D gene: TRBD2

CDR3 protein: CASSPLNRDYGYTF
CDR3 DNA: TGTGCCAGCTCACCGTTGAACAGAGACTATGGCTACACCTTC
clone size: -
CDR3 length: 14
V gene: TRBV18
J gene: TRBJ1-2
D gene: -

CDR3 protein: CASSFNGGKEETQYF
CDR3 DNA: TGTGCCAGCAGCTTCAACGGGGGCAAAGAAGAGACCCAGTACTTC
clone size: -
CDR3 length: 15
V gene: TRBV7-9
J gene: TRBJ2-5
D gene: -

CDR3 protein: CASLLTLNTEAFF
CDR3 DNA: TGTGCCAGCCTTTTGACCTTGAACACTGAAGCTTTCTTT
clone size: -
CDR3 length: 13
V gene: TRBV2
J gene: TRBJ1-1
D gene: -

CDR3 protein: CASSLAGFPTEAFF
CDR3 DNA: TGCGCCAGCAGCTTGGCCGGCTTCCCCACTGAAGCTTTCTTT
clone size: few
CDR3 length: 14
V gene: TRBV5-1
J gene: TRBJ1-1
D gene: -

CDR3 protein: CAISVGRDRGLGVAYEQYF
CDR3 DNA: TGTGCCATCAGTGTCGGCCGGGACAGGGGTTTAGGTGTCGCCTACGAGCAGTACTTC
clone size: -
CDR3 length: 19
V gene: TRBV10-3
J gene: TRBJ2-7
D gene: TRBD1

CDR3 protein: CASSLTGGLAKNIQYF
CDR3 DNA: TGTGCCAGCAGCTTAACGGGGGGGCTAGCCAAAAACATTCAGTACTTC
clone size: many
CDR3 length: 16
V gene: TRBV7-3
J gene: TRBJ2-4
D gene: -

CDR3 protein: CASSLELAGGYNEQFF
CDR3 DNA: TGTGCCAGCAGCTTAGAGTTAGCGGGAGGTTACAATGAGCAGTTCTTC
clone size: few
CDR3 length: 16
V gene: TRBV7-2
J gene: TRBJ2-1
D gene: TRBD2

CDR3 protein: CASSVSGTEDNEQFF
CDR3 DNA: TGTGCCAGCAGCGTTTCGGGGACGGAAGACAATGAGCAGTTCTTC
clone size: many
CDR3 length: 15
V gene: TRBV9
J gene: TRBJ2-1
D gene: -

CDR3 protein: CASSPQVSYEQYF
CDR3 DNA: TGTGCCAGCTCACCGCAGGTTTCCTACGAGCAGTACTTC
clone size: -
CDR3 length: 13
V gene: TRBV18
J gene: TRBJ2-7
D gene: -